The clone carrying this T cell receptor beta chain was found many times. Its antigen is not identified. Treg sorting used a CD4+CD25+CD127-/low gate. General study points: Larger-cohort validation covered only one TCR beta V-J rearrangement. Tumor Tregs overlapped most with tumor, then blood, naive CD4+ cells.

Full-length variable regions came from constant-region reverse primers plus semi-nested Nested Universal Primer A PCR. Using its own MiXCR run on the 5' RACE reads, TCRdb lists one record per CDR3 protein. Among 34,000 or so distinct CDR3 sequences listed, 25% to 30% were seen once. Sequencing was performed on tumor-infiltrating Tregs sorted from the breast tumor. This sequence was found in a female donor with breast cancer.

CDR3: CASSLMAGGKIEQFF. The CDR3 DNA follows: TGTGCCAGCAGCTTAATGGCAGGGGGCAAAATTGAGCAGTTCTTC. The rearrangement uses TRBV7-3 and TRBJ2-1, with TRBD1 identical over 8 bases. From germline, CDR1 is SGHTA and CDR2 FQGTGA. V lost 1 base and J lost 9; bases outside the gene matches: 8. This CDR3 is 15 amino acids long.